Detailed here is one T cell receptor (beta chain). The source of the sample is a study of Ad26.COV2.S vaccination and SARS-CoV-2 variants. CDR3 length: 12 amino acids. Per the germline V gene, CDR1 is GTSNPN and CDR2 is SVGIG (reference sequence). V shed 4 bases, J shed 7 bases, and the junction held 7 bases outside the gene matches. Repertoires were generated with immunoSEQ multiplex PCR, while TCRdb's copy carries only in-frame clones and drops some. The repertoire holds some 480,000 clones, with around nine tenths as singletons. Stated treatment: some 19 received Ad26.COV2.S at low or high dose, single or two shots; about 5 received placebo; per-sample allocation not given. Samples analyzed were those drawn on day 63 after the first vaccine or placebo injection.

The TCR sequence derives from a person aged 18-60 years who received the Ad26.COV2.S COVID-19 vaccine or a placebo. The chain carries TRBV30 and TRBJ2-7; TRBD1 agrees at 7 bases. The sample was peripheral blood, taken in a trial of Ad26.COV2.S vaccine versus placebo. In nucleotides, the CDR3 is TGTGCCTGGAAACAGGGGACAAGGGAGCAGTACTTC. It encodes CAWKQGTREQYF.